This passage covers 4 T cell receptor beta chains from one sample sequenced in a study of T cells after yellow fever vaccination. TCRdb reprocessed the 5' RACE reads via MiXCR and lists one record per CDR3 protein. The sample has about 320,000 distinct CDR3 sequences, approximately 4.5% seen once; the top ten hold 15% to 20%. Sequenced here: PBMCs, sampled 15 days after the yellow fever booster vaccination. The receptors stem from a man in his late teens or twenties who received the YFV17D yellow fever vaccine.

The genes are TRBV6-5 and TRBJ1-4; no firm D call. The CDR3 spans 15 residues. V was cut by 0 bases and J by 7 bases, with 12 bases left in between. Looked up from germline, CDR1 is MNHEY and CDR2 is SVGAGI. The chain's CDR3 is CASSYSNGRSEKLFF. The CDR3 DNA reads TGTGCCAGCAGTTACTCGAATGGGCGGAGTGAAAAACTGTTTTTT.

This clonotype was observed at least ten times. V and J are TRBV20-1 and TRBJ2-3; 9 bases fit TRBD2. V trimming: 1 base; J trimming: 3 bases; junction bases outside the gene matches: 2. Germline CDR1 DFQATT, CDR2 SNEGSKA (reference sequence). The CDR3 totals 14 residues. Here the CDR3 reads CSARVAGETDTQYF. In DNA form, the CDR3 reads TGCAGTGCTAGAGTAGCGGGGGAGACAGATACGCAGTATTTT.

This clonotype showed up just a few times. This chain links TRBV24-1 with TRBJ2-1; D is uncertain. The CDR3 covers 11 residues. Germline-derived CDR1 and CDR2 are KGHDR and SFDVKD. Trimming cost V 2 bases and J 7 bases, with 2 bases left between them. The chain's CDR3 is CATSDWNEQFF. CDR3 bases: TGTGCCACCAGTGATTGGAATGAGCAGTTCTTC.

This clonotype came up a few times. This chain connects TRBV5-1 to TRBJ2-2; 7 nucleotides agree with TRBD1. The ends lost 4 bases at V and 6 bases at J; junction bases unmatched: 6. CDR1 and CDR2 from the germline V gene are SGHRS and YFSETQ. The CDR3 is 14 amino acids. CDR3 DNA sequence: TGCGCCAGCAGCGGGTACGACAGGGCCGGGGAGCTGTTTTTT. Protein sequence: CASSGYDRAGELFF.